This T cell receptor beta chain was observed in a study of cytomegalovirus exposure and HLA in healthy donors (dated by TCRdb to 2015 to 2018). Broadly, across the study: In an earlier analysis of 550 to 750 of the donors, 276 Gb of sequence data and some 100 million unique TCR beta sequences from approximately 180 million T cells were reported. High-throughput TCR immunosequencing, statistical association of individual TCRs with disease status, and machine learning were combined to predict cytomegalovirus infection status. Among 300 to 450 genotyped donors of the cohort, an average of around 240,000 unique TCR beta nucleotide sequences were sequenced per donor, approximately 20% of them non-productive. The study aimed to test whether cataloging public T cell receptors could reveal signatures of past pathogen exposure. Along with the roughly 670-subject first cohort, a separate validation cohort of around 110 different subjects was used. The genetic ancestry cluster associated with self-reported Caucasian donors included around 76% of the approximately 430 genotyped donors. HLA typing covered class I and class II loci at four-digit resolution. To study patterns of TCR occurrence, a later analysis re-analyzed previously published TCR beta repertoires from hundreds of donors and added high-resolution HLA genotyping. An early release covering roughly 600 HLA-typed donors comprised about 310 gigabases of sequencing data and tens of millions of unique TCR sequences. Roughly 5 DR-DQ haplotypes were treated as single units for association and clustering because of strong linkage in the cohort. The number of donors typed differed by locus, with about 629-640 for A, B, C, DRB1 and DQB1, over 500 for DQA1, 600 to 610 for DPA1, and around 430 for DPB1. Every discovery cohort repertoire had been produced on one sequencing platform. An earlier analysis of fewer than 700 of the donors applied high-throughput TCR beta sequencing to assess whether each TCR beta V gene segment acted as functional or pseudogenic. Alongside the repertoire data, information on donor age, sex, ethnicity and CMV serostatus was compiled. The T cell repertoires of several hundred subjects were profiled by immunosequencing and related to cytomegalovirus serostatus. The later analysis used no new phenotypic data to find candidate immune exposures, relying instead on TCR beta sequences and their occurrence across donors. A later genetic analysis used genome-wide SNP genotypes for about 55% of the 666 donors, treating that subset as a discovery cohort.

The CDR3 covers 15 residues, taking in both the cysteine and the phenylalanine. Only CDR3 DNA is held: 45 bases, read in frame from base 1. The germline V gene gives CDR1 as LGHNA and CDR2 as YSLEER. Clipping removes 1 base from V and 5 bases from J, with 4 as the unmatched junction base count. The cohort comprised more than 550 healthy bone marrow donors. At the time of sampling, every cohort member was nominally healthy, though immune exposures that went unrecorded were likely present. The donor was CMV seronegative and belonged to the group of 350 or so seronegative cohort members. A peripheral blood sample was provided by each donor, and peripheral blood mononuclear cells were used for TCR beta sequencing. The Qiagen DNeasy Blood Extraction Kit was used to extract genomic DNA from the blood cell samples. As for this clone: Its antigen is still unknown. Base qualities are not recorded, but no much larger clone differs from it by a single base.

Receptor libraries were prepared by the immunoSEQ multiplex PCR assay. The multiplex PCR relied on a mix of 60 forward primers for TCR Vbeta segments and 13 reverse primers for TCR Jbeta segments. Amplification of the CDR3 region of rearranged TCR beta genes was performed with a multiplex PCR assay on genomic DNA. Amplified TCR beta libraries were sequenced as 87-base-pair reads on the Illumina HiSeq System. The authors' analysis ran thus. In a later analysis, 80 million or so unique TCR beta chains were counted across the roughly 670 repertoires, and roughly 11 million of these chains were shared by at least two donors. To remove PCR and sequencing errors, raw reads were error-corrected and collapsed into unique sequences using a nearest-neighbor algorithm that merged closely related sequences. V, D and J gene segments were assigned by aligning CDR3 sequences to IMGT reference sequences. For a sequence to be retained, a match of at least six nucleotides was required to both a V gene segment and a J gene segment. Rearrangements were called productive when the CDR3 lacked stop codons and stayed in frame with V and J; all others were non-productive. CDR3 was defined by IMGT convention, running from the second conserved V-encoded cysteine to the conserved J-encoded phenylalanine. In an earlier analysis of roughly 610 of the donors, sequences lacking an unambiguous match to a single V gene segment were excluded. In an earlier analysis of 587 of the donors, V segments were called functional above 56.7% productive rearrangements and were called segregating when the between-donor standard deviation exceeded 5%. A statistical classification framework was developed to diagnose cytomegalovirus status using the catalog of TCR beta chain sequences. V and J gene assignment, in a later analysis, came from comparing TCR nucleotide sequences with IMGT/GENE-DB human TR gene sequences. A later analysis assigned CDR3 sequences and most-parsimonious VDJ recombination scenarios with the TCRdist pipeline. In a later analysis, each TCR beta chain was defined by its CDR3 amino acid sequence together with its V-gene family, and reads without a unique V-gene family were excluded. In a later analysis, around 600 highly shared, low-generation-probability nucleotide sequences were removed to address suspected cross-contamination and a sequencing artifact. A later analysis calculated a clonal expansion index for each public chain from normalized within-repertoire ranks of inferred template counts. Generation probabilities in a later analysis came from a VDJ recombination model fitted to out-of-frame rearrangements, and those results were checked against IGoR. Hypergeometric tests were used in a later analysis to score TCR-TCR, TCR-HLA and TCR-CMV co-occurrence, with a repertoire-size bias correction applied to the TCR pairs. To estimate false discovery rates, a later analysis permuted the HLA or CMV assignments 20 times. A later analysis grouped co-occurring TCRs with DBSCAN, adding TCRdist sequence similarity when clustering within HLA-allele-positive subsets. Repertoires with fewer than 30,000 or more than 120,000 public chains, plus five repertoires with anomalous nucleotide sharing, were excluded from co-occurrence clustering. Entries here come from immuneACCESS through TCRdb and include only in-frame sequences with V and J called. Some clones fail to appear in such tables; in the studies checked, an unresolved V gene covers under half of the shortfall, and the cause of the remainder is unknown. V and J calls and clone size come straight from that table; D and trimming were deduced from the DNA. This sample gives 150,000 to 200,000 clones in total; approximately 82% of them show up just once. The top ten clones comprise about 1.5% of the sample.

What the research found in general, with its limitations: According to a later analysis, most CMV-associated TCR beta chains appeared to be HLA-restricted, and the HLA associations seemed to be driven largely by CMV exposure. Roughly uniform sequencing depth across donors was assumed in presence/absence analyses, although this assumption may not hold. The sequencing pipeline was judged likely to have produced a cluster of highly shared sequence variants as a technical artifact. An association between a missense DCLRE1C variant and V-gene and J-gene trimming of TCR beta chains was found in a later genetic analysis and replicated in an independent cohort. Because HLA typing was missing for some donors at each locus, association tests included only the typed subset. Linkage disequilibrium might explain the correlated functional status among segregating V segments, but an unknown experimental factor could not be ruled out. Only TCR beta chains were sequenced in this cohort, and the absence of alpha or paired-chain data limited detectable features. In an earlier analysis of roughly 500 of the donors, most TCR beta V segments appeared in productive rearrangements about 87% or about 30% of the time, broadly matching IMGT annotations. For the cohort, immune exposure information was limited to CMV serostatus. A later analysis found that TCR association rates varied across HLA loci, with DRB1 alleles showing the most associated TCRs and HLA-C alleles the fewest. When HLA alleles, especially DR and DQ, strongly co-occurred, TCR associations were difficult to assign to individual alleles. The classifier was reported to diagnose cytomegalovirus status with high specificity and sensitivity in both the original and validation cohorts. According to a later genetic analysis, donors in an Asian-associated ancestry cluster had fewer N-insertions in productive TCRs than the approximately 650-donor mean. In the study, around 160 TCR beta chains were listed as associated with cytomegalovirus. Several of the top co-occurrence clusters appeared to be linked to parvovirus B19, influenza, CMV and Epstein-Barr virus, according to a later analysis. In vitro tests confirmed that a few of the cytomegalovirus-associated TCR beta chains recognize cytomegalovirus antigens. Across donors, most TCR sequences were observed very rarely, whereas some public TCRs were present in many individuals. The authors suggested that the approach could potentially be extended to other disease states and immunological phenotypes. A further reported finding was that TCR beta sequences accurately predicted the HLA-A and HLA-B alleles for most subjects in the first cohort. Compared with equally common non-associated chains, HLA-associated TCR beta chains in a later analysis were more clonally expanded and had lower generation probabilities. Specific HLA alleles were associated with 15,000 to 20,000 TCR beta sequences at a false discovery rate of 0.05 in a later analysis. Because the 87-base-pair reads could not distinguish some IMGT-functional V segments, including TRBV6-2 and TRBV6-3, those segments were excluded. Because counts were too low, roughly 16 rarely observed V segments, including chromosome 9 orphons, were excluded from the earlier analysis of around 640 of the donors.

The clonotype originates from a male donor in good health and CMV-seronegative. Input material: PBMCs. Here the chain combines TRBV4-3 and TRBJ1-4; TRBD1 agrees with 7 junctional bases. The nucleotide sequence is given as TGCGCCAGCAGCCAAGGGGACAGCCCAAATGAAAAACTGTTTTTT. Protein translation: CASSQGDSPNEKLFF.